The entry below describes one T cell receptor (beta chain). Antigen: not known. Blood RNA was derived from unsorted whole blood, and germline DNA was extracted too. Chronic HBV infection affected patients, none of whom had received treatment. Germline V CDR1 and CDR2: KGHDR, SFDVKD. Trimming removed 2 bases from V and 6 bases from J; junction bases left unmatched: 6. CDR3 size: 17 residues. These data come from a study of tumor-infiltrating lymphocytes in primary liver carcinoma. General observations from the study: Tumor-adjacent and tumor-blood pairs displayed less overlap than did pairs of tumor regions.

The input was 450 to 500 ng total RNA; TCR beta cDNA was made from it with a constant-region primer. Three-round nested multiplex PCR performed with slightly modified ARM-PCR produced the TCR beta libraries. In the first two PCR rounds, TRBV1-TRBV30 forward primers were paired with a C-beta reverse primer, and each round lasted about 10 cycles. TCRdb used MiXCR to reprocess the multiplex PCR reads, holding one entry per CDR3 protein. The sample shows under 200,000 distinct CDR3 sequences, 65% of them seen only once. Input material: peripheral blood. The sequence was collected from a woman aged 55-69 years with primary liver carcinoma and hepatitis B virus infection. The V and J genes are TRBV24-1 and TRBJ2-1; TRBD2 matches 13 bases. The CDR3 protein is CATSDSTLAGGSNEQFF. CDR3 DNA sequence: TGTGCCACCAGTGATTCGACACTAGCGGGAGGGAGCAATGAGCAGTTCTTC.